Listed here are 8 T cell receptor beta chains from one sample, sequenced in a study of brain T cells in children with intractable seizures. Time point: blood from clinic visit 5 months post-surgery; TSC patient then seizure free. Assay used: immunoSEQ multiplex PCR; TCRdb lists only in-frame clones, some missing. Of 340,000 or so clones listed, over 90% are singletons. Here the sequenced sample was peripheral blood, taken 4 to 5 months after surgery. Receptors were obtained from a boy younger than two with tuberous sclerosis and intractable seizures.

The chain combines TRBV10-3 with TRBJ1-2; 7 bases are a match to TRBD1. Germline V gene sequence: CDR1 ENHRY, CDR2 SYGVKD. Trimming at V came to 10 bases and at J to 5 bases, leaving 10 bases not matched to a gene. The CDR3 is made up of 13 amino acids. In DNA, the CDR3 is TGTGCCACCGGACAGGAGGGGGCTTATGGCTACACCTTC. Its protein is CATGQEGAYGYTF.

The chain couples TRBV14 to TRBJ2-7, with D possibly matching TRBD1 (5 bases). The germline CDR1 and CDR2 sequences are SGHDN and FVKESK. This CDR3 comprises 16 residues. Trimming stripped 0 bases from V and 2 bases from J, with 14 bases between. CDR3 in amino acids: CASSQDHTGRTYEQYF. CDR3 in DNA: TGTGCCAGCAGCCAAGATCACACAGGTAGAACCTACGAGCAGTACTTC.

This clone appeared a single time. The chain uses TRBV3-1 (or the pseudogene TRBV3-2) and TRBJ2-3; 8 nucleotides agree with TRBD2. The CDR3 loop spans 19 amino acids. Unmatched junction bases numbered 18, after V lost 1 base and J lost 6 bases. Germline V gene lookup returns CDR1 LGHDT and CDR2 YNNKEL (reference sequence). The CDR3 spells CASSQVRGWLAGGSDTQYF. The CDR3, as DNA: TGTGCCAGCAGCCAAGTCCGAGGCTGGCTGGCGGGAGGTTCGGATACGCAGTATTTT.

The V and J genes are TRBV3-1 (or the pseudogene TRBV3-2) and TRBJ1-2, with 9 bases lining up with TRBD1. CDR3 length: 13 residues. Trimming removed 6 bases from V and 7 bases from J; junction bases left unmatched: 6. Germline CDR1 LGHDT, CDR2 YNNKEL (reference sequence). In DNA form, the CDR3 reads TGTGCCAGCAGTCTACAGGGGGCGCGTGGCTACACCTTC. Its translation is CASSLQGARGYTF.

The chain combines TRBV18 with TRBJ2-3, with 9 bases matching TRBD1. The CDR3 is 14 amino acids. Trimming cost V 5 bases and J 4 bases; bases outside gene matches: 4. Germline V gene lookup returns CDR1 KGHSH and CDR2 LQKENI. CDR3: CASSEQGAPDTQYF. The CDR3 region has the DNA TGTGCCAGCTCAGAACAGGGGGCGCCAGATACGCAGTATTTT.

The rearrangement links TRBV10-3 to TRBJ2-7; TRBD1 aligns across 11 bases. CDR3 length: 15 amino acids. The trim removed 7 bases at V and 5 bases at J, leaving 10 bases unmatched. Germline values: CDR1 ENHRY, CDR2 SYGVKD. The CDR3 DNA is TGTGCCATCATGGGGCCGGGACAGGGGGTCCACGAGCAGTACTTC. This sequence encodes CAIMGPGQGVHEQYF.

V usage is TRBV12-3 or TRBV12-4 and J usage is TRBJ1-2; D remains ambiguous. This CDR3 region has 13 residues. Trimming took 7 bases from V and 7 from J, leaving 16 bases between them. CDR3 nucleotide sequence: TGTGCCAGCACCGAACGTCACGGGTTTGGCTACACCTTC. Residues: CASTERHGFGYTF.

The genes are TRBV14 and TRBJ1-3, with no clear D. Per germline, CDR1 SGHDN and CDR2 FVKESK. V was cut by 0 bases and J by 1 base, with 7 bases left in between. This CDR3 spans 15 amino acids. Here the CDR3 DNA reads TGTGCCAGCAGCCAAGAGGTGGGGTCTGGAAACACCATATATTTT. Its translation: CASSQEVGSGNTIYF.